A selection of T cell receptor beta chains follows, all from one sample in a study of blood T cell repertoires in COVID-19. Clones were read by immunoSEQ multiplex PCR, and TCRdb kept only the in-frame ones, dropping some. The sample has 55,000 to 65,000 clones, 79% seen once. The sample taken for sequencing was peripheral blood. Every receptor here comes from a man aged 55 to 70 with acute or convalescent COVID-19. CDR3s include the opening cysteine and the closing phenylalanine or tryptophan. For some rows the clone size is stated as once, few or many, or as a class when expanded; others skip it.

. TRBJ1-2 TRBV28 CASSIIQGARGYTF
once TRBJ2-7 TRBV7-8 CASSLVGSGEVEQYF
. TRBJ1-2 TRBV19 CASSKNRDRSYGYTF
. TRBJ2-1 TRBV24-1 CATNRDAYNEQFF
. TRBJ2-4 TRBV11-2 CASSLVPEGNIQYF
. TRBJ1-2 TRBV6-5 CASSYSTGNYGYTF
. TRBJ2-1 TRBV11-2 CASSPLRTYNEQFF
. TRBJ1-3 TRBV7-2 CASSLARGSGNTIYF
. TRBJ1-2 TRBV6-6 CASRRNYGYTF
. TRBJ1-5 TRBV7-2 CASSLAQGSGQPQHF
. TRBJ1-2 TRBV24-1 CATSTDRGEGYTF
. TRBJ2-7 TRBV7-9 CASSFFLPGTGLYEQYF
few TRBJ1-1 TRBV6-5 CASSYRGETEAFF
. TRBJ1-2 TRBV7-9 CASSHSAGGDGYTF
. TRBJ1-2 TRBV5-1 CASSSPGASGGYTF
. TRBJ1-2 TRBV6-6 CASTEGLYGYTF
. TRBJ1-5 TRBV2 CASSEAQGGIKPQHF
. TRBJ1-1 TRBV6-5 CASSFEGGRMNTEAFF
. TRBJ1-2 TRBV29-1 CSVGDRLNYGYTF
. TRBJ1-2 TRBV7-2 CASSLARDRGNYGYTF
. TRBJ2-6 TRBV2 CASSPGISGANVLTF
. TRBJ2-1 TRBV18 CASSPTSGTYNEQFF
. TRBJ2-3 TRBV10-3 CATTPRGIITDTQYF
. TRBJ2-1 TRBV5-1 CASSLETGAYNEQFF
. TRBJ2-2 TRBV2 CASTLATSRTTGELFF
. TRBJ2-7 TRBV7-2 CASSLSGYEQYF